One T cell receptor beta chain is described in this entry. What it binds is unknown. These data belong to a study of T cell responses to AZD1222 COVID-19 vaccine. General observations from the study: Within unmutated variant regions lay the reported targets of nearly half of spike-specific TCRs. Donors skewed white British and female; clonal diversity was possibly underestimated. Repertoires were obtained solely post-peak T cell response. Dominant at 160-218 and 743-854, vaccine-associated CD4 TCRs also spanned spike.

Repertoires were generated with immunoSEQ multiplex PCR, while TCRdb's copy carries only in-frame clones and drops some. This table has around 100,000 clones, 90% appearing once. Per the germline V gene, CDR1 is SGHTA and CDR2 is FQGTGA. There are 16 residues in the CDR3. V was shortened by 5 bases and J by 0 bases, with 14 bases between the two germline ends. The chain combines TRBV7-3 with TRBJ1-3, with D perhaps TRBD1 (5 bases). The sequence derives from an adult in good health. This specimen consisted of peripheral blood, obtained on day 0 of AZD1222 vaccination. DNA of the CDR3: TGTGCCAGCAGCCCGCGACAGAATTCCTCTGGAAACACCATATATTTT. Protein product: CASSPRQNSSGNTIYF. Supplemented by reference TRBV7-3 and TRBJ1-3, the full variable domain reads GAGVSQTPSNKVTEKGKYVELRCDPISGHTALYWYRQSLGQGPEFLIYFQGTGAADDSGLPNDRFFAVRPEGSVSTLKIQRTERGDSAVYLCASSPRQNSSGNTIYFGEGSWLTVV.